This entry lists 2 T cell receptor beta chains sequenced from one sample in a study of T-cell memory formation after mild COVID-19. Each CDR3 protein is one row after TCRdb ran MiXCR on the 5' RACE reads. The table lists around 450,000 distinct CDR3 sequences, roughly 24% of them singletons. The sequencing sample was made of PBMCs or a T cell subset sorted from them (not recorded which). These TCRs come from an adult woman who had mild COVID-19 (a few samples of this study predate the infection). Cell type and time point are not known.

V gene TRBV6-5 combines with J gene TRBJ2-3, with D perhaps assigned TRBD1 or TRBD2 (6 bases each). From germline, CDR1 is MNHEY and CDR2 SVGAGI. The V end lost 0 bases, the J end lost 1 base, and 17 bases lay between the germline ends. This CDR3 has 18 residues. The CDR3 nucleotides read TGTGCCAGCAGTTACTCGATTAGGGGGGACCTACGCACAGATACGCAGTATTTT. Encoded protein: CASSYSIRGDLRTDTQYF.

The chain uses TRBV6-4 and TRBJ2-3, with D possibly being TRBD1 (6 bases). The ends were cut back, 0 bases at V and 5 bases at J, with 15 bases in the middle. Germline V gene sequence: CDR1 MRHNA, CDR2 SNTAGT. This CDR3 comprises 16 residues. CDR3 DNA: TGTGCCAGCAGTGACTCCTACAGGGTCCCCCAAGATACGCAGTATTTT. It encodes CASSDSYRVPQDTQYF.